These 30 T cell receptor beta chains were sequenced from one sample in a study of regulatory T cells in long-lasting Graves disease. With iRepertoire HTBI primers and Arm-PCR of CDR3 regions, TCR beta libraries were built. One entry per CDR3 protein, called by TCRdb with MiXCR from the multiplex PCR reads. Among roughly 220,000 distinct CDR3 sequences listed, about 17% were seen once. The time point: newly diagnosed GD, antithyroid drugs for less than 3 months. The TCR library was prepared using RNA isolated from PBMCs. The sample was peripheral blood mononuclear cells (PBMCs), taken at new diagnosis, from a patient treated with antithyroid drugs. The origin of the receptors is a female donor with Graves disease.

There are many counts of this clonotype. V usage is TRBV12-3 or TRBV12-4 and J usage is TRBJ2-1, with 8 bases lining up with TRBD2. CDR3 length equals 15 residues. V was pared by 5 bases and J by 5 bases, with 8 bases of the junction left unmatched. CDR3 nucleotide sequence: TGTGCCAGCAGTCCGGGGGGGGCTCGCGACAATGAGCAGTTCTTC. This gives the protein CASSPGGARDNEQFF.

This clonotype was observed at least ten times. An end of the junction differs from the germline gene, which may be a read error. The V call is TRBV7-7, the J call TRBJ2-1; maybe TRBD2 (5 bases). The J call may be mistaken, given a closer DNA end match to TRBJ2-5. The CDR3 covers 15 residues. From germline, CDR1 is SSHAT and CDR2 FNYEAQ (reference sequence). This CDR3 is CASSLGSGVRETQYF. CDR3 bases: TGTGCTAGCAGCTTAGGGAGTGGTGTTCGCGAGACCCAGTACTTC.

J is TRBJ1-1 and V is TRBV18; perhaps TRBD1 as D (5 bases). CDR3 length: 16 residues. Germline CDR1 KGHSH, CDR2 LQKENI. The germline V and J ends were trimmed by 6 bases and 1 base, with 18 bases remaining between them. The DNA for the CDR3 is TGTGCCAGCTCCCCCCCGGGGGGGAATAGGAACACTGAAGCTTTCTTT. It is translated as CASSPPGGNRNTEAFF.

In its sample, this clonotype was seen many times. The chain carries TRBV11-2 and TRBJ2-7, with TRBD1 matching 8 bases. CDR1 and CDR2 (germline): SGHAT, FQNNGV. The CDR3 is made up of 13 amino acids. Unmatched junction bases numbered 5, after V lost 7 bases and J lost 3 bases. The CDR3 coding sequence is TGTGCCAGCACCTTGGACAGGGACTACGAGCAGTACTTC. Protein: CASTLDRDYEQYF.

V gene TRBV19 combines with J gene TRBJ2-3; possibly TRBD1 for D (6 bases). Germline values: CDR1 LNHDA, CDR2 SQIVND (reference sequence). The CDR3 contains 15 residues. The V end was cut by 7 bases, the J end by 4 bases, with 18 bases between. For the CDR3, the DNA is TGTGCCAGTAAAATACAGGGTAACTCGGCAGATACGCAGTATTTT. Protein product: CASKIQGNSADTQYF.

The sample holds many counts of this clonotype. One junction end disagrees with the germline gene, perhaps due to a read error. This rearrangement joins TRBV7-6 to TRBJ2-1; 11 positions match TRBD1. The length of the CDR3 is 15 residues. Germline-derived CDR1 and CDR2 are SGHVS and FNYEAQ. The CDR3 sequence is CASSLEGQGGNEQFF. CDR3 bases: TGTGCCAGCAGTTTAGAGGGACAGGGGGGCAATGAGCAGTTCTTC.

This clonotype showed up many times. J is TRBJ2-1 and V is TRBV2, with TRBD2 matching over 12 bases. Germline lookup yields CDR1 SNHLY and CDR2 FYNNEI. V lost 6 bases and J lost 2; bases outside the gene matches: 17. This CDR3 is built from 20 residues. CDR3: CASSSSGLAGRFTAYNEQFF. The CDR3 DNA is TGTGCCAGCAGCTCGTCGGGACTAGCGGGTCGCTTTACGGCCTACAATGAGCAGTTCTTC.

The rearrangement uses TRBV2 and TRBJ2-1; 11 bases agree with TRBD2. Germline lookup yields CDR1 SNHLY and CDR2 FYNNEI. There are 15 residues in the CDR3. V gave up 7 bases and J gave up 0 bases; unmatched junction bases: 2. Here the CDR3 DNA reads TGTGCCAGCAAGGGGACTAGCGGCTCCTACAATGAGCAGTTCTTC. Its translation: CASKGTSGSYNEQFF. The entire variable domain, with the rest obtained from reference TRBV2 and TRBJ2-1, is as follows: EPEVTQTPSHQVTQMGQEVILRCVPISNHLYFYWYRQILGQKVEFLVSFYNNEISEKSEIFDDQFSVERPDGSNFTLKIRSTKLEDSAMYFCASKGTSGSYNEQFFGPGTRLTVL.

This clonotype was detected ten times or more. The DNA for the CDR3 is TGTGCCAGCAGAATAGCGGGAGGGGGCTACAATGAGCAGTTCTTC. It encodes CASRIAGGGYNEQFF. The V and J genes are TRBV6-1 and TRBJ2-1; 11 nucleotides align to TRBD2. From germline, CDR1 is MNHNS and CDR2 SASEGT. The CDR3 length is 15 residues. Trimming removed 6 bases from V and 3 bases from J; junction bases left unmatched: 4.

The chain uses TRBV2 and TRBJ2-2, with D unclear. The CDR3 is 12 residues long. Trimming took off 8 bases at V and 7 bases at J, with 11 bases between the two ends. From germline, CDR1 is SNHLY and CDR2 FYNNEI. Here the CDR3 DNA reads TGTGCCAGCCGACGGGCGATCGGGGAGCTGTTTTTT. Its protein is CASRRAIGELFF.

Many counts were recorded for this clonotype. J is TRBJ2-7 and V is TRBV5-5; no definite D call. V lost 4 bases and J 5 bases, leaving 19 bases between the germline ends. Germline assignment: CDR1 SGHKS and CDR2 YYEKEE (reference sequence). The CDR3 covers 15 residues. The CDR3 DNA reads as TGTGCCAGCAGCCCTGCTTCTAGTACGATTGACGAGCAGTACTTC. Its translation: CASSPASSTIDEQYF.

As for this clonotype: With a much larger clone just one base away, this may be a read error. V and J are TRBV18 and TRBJ1-2; TRBD1 matches at 10 bases. Losses at the gene ends were 5 bases for V and 5 bases for J; bases not matched to a gene: 11. This CDR3 is 16 amino acids long. From germline, CDR1 is KGHSH and CDR2 LQKENI. The CDR3 nucleotides read TGTGCCAGCTCAGCGCTAGCGAGACAGGGGGCGTATGGCTACACCTTC. It yields the protein CASSALARQGAYGYTF.

The CDR3, as DNA: TGTGCCAGCAGCCCGATGTCCCGAGGCTACTCCATAATCTACACCTTC. Amino acids: CASSPMSRGYSIIYTF. The V gene is TRBV7-9, the J gene TRBJ1-2, with D hard to call. The CDR3 length is 16 residues. Looked up from germline, CDR1 is SEHNR and CDR2 is FQNEAQ (reference sequence). V was shortened by 5 bases and J by 10 bases, with 26 bases between the two germline ends.

The table lists this clonotype with a few counts. The rearrangement uses TRBV7-9 and TRBJ2-7; a weak D match, TRBD2 (6 bases). The V end was cut by 11 bases, the J end by 6 bases, with 14 bases between. The CDR3 is 11 residues long. The V gene's germline CDR1 is SEHNR and CDR2 FQNEAQ (reference sequence). The CDR3 bases are TGTGCCCTAGGAGGGGCCTCCGAGCAGTACTTC. Its translation: CALGGASEQYF. Combining the CDR3 with reference TRBV7-9 and TRBJ2-7 gives the whole variable domain DTGVSQNPRHKITKRGQNVTFRCDPISEHNRLYWYRQTLGQGPEFLTYFQNEAQLEKSRLLSDRFSAERPKGSFSTLEIQRTEQGDSAMYLCALGGASEQYFGPGTRLTVT.

This clonotype was counted many times. V is TRBV7-9 and J is TRBJ2-5; no reliable D call. This CDR3 spans 12 amino acids. The germline gives CDR1 SEHNR, CDR2 FQNEAQ (reference sequence). The V and J ends lost 3 bases and 4 bases respectively, with 6 bases between them. In DNA, the CDR3 is TGTGCCAGCAGCTTTGATGGAGAGACCCAGTACTTC. Its protein is CASSFDGETQYF.

This clonotype was seen at least ten times. CDR3 nucleotides: TGTGCCAGCAGTTCCCGGGGGTCCGATCAGCCCCAGCATTTT. Translated: CASSSRGSDQPQHF. The V and J genes are TRBV6-5 and TRBJ1-5; TRBD1 is a possible D gene (5 bases). The CDR3 has 14 residues. Germline V CDR1 and CDR2: MNHEY, SVGAGI. V gave up 4 bases and J gave up 5 bases, with 12 bases separating them.

This clonotype has ten or more counts. The V gene is TRBV29-1, the J gene TRBJ2-4; 10 nucleotides match TRBD1. The germline V gene has CDR1 SQVTM and CDR2 ANQGSEA. CDR3 size: 16 residues. Germline trimming cut 0 bases from V and 7 bases from J; bases unmatched to any gene: 9. CDR3 coding DNA: TGCAGCGTTGAAGACCCCGGGACAGGGGACCCCAACATTCAGTACTTC. It is translated as CSVEDPGTGDPNIQYF.

In its sample, this clonotype was seen many times. V usage is TRBV18 and J usage is TRBJ2-1; D remains ambiguous. The CDR3 runs 13 residues. The V gene lost 1 base and the J gene lost 8 bases, with 9 bases spanning the gap. The V gene's germline CDR1 is KGHSH and CDR2 LQKENI. The CDR3 loop reads CASSPQGRHEQFF. The CDR3 nucleotides are TGTGCCAGCTCACCACAGGGCCGCCATGAGCAGTTCTTC.

This clonotype was recorded at least ten times. The V call is TRBV6-2 or TRBV6-3, the J call TRBJ2-1; 8 bases are a match to TRBD2. Per germline, CDR1 MNHEY and CDR2 SVGEGT. V shed 2 bases, J shed 10 bases, and the junction held 4 bases outside the gene matches. This CDR3 has 13 residues. CDR3 in DNA: TGTGCCAGCAGTTACCGAGCGGGAGACGAGCAGTTCTTC. Translation gives CASSYRAGDEQFF.

The chain joins TRBV5-4 to TRBJ1-1; D is unclear. The germline V and J ends were trimmed by 0 bases and 5 bases, with 17 bases remaining between them. Germline assignment: CDR1 SGHNT and CDR2 YYREEE (reference sequence). The CDR3 has 16 residues. The CDR3 coding sequence is TGTGCCAGCAGCTTGGTTCCCGGAGGGAAGGGAACTGAAGCTTTCTTT. It yields the protein CASSLVPGGKGTEAFF. Full variable domain (outside the CDR3, taken from reference TRBV5-4 and TRBJ1-1): ETGVTQSPTHLIKTRGQQVTLRCSSQSGHNTVSWYQQALGQGPQFIFQYYREEENGRGNFPPRFSGLQFPNYSSELNVNALELDDSALYLCASSLVPGGKGTEAFFGQGTRLTVV.

This clonotype was recorded many times. The chain couples TRBV19 to TRBJ1-2, with 7 nucleotides matching TRBD1. The length of the CDR3 is 14 residues. Germline V gives CDR1 LNHDA, CDR2 SQIVND (reference sequence). Trimming at V came to 5 bases and at J to 0 bases, leaving 3 bases not matched to a gene. The CDR3 is CASSAGQANYGYTF. DNA of the CDR3: TGTGCCAGTAGTGCCGGACAGGCTAACTATGGCTACACCTTC.

This clonotype occurred many times. The CDR3 loop reads CASSEAGRGTDTQYF. CDR3 sequence (DNA): TGTGCCAGCAGTGAGGCCGGGAGGGGCACAGATACGCAGTATTTT. The gene calls are TRBV2 and TRBJ2-3; 8 bases are shared with TRBD2. The CDR3 is 15 residues long. Germline V gene data show CDR1 as SNHLY and CDR2 as FYNNEI. Trimming cost V 3 bases and J 1 base; bases outside gene matches: 3.

The rearrangement uses TRBV30 and TRBJ1-5, with D possibly matching TRBD1 (5 bases). The CDR3 runs 14 residues. V was clipped by 2 bases and J by 4 bases, with 12 bases between them. Germline CDR1 GTSNPN, CDR2 SVGIG (reference sequence). The CDR3 protein is CAWSWGVENQPQHF. The CDR3 DNA sequence: TGTGCCTGGAGTTGGGGGGTTGAGAATCAGCCCCAGCATTTT. Full variable domain (missing parts from reference TRBV30 and TRBJ1-5): SQTIHQWPATLVQPVGSPLSLECTVEGTSNPNLYWYRQAAGRGLQLLFYSVGIGQISSEVPQNLSASRPQDRQFILSSKKLLLSDSGFYLCAWSWGVENQPQHFGDGTRLSIL.

This clonotype was seen repeatedly, ten times or more. The CDR3 DNA is TGCAGTGCTAGGGGGGACACCTCCTACAATGAGCAGTTCTTC. Encoded protein: CSARGDTSYNEQFF. V usage is TRBV20-1 and J usage is TRBJ2-1; D may be TRBD1 (6 bases). The CDR3 runs to 14 residues. Per germline, CDR1 DFQATT and CDR2 SNEGSKA (reference sequence). Trimming took off 3 bases at V and 0 bases at J, with 9 bases between the two ends.

This sequence joins TRBV7-2 and TRBJ2-7; a weak D match, TRBD2 (6 bases). Germline V gene data show CDR1 as SGHTA and CDR2 as FQGNSA. V was shortened by 5 bases and J by 3 bases, with 17 bases between the two germline ends. The CDR3 contains 15 residues. DNA of the CDR3: TGTGCCAGCAGCCCCTACCTCTCCGGGGGCTACGAGCAGTACTTC. This sequence encodes CASSPYLSGGYEQYF.

The J gene is TRBJ2-1, the V gene TRBV2, with TRBD2 as a possible D gene (6 bases). From germline, CDR1 is SNHLY and CDR2 FYNNEI. V shed 5 bases and J shed 8 bases, with 22 bases lying between them. CDR3 size: 16 residues. CDR3 residues: CASSSLAGLKKDEQFF. CDR3 coding DNA: TGTGCCAGCAGTTCACTAGCTGGACTAAAAAAGGATGAGCAGTTCTTC.

This clonotype appeared many times. V and J are TRBV10-2 and TRBJ1-2; D is unresolved. Germline lookup yields CDR1 WSHSY and CDR2 SAAADI. V lost 1 base and J lost 4, with 10 bases in between. The CDR3 contains 14 residues. CDR3 loop: CASSEWRFGYGYTF. DNA of the CDR3: TGCGCCAGCAGTGAGTGGCGCTTTGGCTATGGCTACACCTTC.

Details on this clonotype: The likely explanation is a read error, given a far larger clone one base away. No conserved phenylalanine or tryptophan is present at the end of the CDR3, so a read error is the likely explanation. J is TRBJ2-1 and V is TRBV13; 9 bases are a match to TRBD2. V shed 7 bases and J 2 bases; nucleotides not matched to a gene: 6. The CDR3 contains 15 residues. CDR1 is PRHDT, CDR2 FYEKMQ, per germline (reference sequence). CDR3 residues: CASTLAGFAYNEQFL. The DNA for the CDR3 is TGTGCCAGCACCCTAGCGGGATTCGCCTACAATGAGCAGTTCTTG.

The chain employs TRBV2 and TRBJ2-3, with 7 bases that match TRBD2. Germline-derived CDR1 and CDR2 are SNHLY and FYNNEI. After removal of 6 bases from V and 0 bases from J, the junction contained 9 bases not matched to a gene. This CDR3 spans 16 amino acids. CDR3 protein: CASRGQGGASTDTQYF. The CDR3 DNA follows: TGTGCCAGCAGGGGGCAGGGAGGGGCTAGCACAGATACGCAGTATTTT.

This clonotype was recorded many times. Here the CDR3 reads CASSSGWGAYNEQFF. CDR3 bases: TGTGCCAGCAGCTCAGGATGGGGCGCGTACAATGAGCAGTTCTTC. The chain couples TRBV7-9 to TRBJ2-1; the D gene is possibly TRBD1 (5 bases). V lost 4 bases and J lost 4, with 14 bases in between. CDR3 length: 15 amino acids. Germline V CDR1 and CDR2: SEHNR, FQNEAQ (reference sequence). Based on the CDR3 plus reference TRBV7-9 and TRBJ2-1, the full variable domain is DTGVSQNPRHKITKRGQNVTFRCDPISEHNRLYWYRQTLGQGPEFLTYFQNEAQLEKSRLLSDRFSAERPKGSFSTLEIQRTEQGDSAMYLCASSSGWGAYNEQFFGPGTRLTVL.